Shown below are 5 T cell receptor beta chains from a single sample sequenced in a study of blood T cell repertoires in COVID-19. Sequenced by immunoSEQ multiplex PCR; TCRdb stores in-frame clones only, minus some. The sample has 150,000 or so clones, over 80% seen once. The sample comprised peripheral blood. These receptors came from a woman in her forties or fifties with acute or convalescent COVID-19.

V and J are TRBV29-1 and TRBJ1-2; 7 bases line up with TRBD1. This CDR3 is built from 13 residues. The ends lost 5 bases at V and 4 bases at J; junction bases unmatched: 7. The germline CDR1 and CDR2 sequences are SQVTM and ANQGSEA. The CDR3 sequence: CSVSRTGGYGYTF. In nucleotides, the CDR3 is TGCAGCGTTTCCAGGACAGGTGGCTATGGCTACACCTTC. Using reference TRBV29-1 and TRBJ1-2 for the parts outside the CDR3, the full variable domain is SAVISQKPSRDICQRGTSLTIQCQVDSQVTMMFWYRQQPGQSLTLIATANQGSEATYESGFVIDKFPISRPNLTFSTLTVSNMSPEDSSIYLCSVSRTGGYGYTFGSGTRLTVV.

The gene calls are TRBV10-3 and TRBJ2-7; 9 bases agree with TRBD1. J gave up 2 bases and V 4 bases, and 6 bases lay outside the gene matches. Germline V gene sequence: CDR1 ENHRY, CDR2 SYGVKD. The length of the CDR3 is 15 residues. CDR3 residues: CAISGGGQGAYEQYF. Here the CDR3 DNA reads TGTGCCATCAGTGGTGGGGGACAGGGCGCCTACGAGCAGTACTTC.

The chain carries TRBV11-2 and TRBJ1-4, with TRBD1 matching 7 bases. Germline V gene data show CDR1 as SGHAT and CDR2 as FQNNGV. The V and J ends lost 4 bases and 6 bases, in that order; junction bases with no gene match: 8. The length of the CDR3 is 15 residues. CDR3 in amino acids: CASSSRQGLDEKLFF. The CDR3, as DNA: TGTGCCAGCAGCTCCAGACAGGGTTTGGATGAAAAACTGTTTTTT.

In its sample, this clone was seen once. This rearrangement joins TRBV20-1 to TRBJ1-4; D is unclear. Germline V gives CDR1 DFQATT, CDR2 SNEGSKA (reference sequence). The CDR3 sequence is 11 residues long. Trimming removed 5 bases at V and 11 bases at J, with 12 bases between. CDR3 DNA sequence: TGCAGTGCTCCTGCAGGTGGCAAACTGTTTTTT. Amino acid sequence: CSAPAGGKLFF.

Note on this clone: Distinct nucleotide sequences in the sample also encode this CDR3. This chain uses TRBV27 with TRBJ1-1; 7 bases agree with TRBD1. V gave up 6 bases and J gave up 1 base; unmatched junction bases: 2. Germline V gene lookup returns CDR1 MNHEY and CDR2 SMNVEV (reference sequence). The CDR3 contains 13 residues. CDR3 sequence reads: CASSRQGNTEAFF. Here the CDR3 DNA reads TGTGCCAGCAGCCGACAGGGGAACACTGAAGCTTTCTTT.